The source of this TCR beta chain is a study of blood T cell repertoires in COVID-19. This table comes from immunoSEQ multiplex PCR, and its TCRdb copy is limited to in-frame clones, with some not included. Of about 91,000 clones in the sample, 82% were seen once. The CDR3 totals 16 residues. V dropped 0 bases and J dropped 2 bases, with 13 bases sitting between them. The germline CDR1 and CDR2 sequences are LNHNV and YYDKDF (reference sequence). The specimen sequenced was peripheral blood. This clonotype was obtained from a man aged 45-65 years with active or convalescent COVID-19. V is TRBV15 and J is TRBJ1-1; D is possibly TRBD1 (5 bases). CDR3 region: CATSRDRVSLNTEAFF. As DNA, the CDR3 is TGTGCCACCAGCAGAGACAGGGTGAGTCTCAACACTGAAGCTTTCTTT.